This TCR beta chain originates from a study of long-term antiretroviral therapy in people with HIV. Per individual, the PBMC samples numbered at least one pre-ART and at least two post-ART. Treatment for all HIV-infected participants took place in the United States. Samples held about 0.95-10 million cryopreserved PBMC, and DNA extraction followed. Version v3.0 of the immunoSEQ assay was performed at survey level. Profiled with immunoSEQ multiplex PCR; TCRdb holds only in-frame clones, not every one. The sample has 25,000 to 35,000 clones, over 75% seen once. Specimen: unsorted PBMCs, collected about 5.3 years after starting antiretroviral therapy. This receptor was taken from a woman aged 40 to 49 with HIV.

The CDR3 bases are TGTGCCAGCAGCTCGGCTGGGACTAGCGTCACCTACGAGCAGTACTTC. It specifies CASSSAGTSVTYEQYF. The chain is built from TRBV7-2 and TRBJ2-7, with 10 positions matching TRBD2. The V gene end was trimmed by 4 bases and the J gene end by 2 bases; junction bases not matched to a gene: 8. This CDR3 is built from 16 residues. CDR1 is SGHTA, CDR2 FQGNSA, per germline. The whole variable domain, filled in from reference TRBV7-2 and TRBJ2-7, reads GAGVSQSPSNKVTEKGKDVELRCDPISGHTALYWYRQSLGQGLEFLIYFQGNSAPDKSGLPSDRFSAERTGGSVSTLTIQRTQQEDSAVYLCASSSAGTSVTYEQYFGPGTRLTVT.